This TCR beta chain was identified in a study of cytomegalovirus exposure and HLA in healthy donors. Across the study: Later analysis reported that the roughly 120 validation repertoires shared the platform of the roughly 630 first-cohort repertoires.

Comments on this clone: Its antigen is undetermined.

Findings of the study overall: According to a subsequent analysis, TCR clusters identified in the first cohort showed a tendency to co-occur across the roughly 120 validation repertoires. Altogether, more than 150 TCR beta chains were recorded as cytomegalovirus-associated. Rarity characterized most TCR sequences, yet some public TCRs appeared in many donors.

Here immunoSEQ multiplex PCR was the method, and the copy in TCRdb shows in-frame clones only, minus some. The repertoire holds 150,000 to 200,000 clones, 75% to 90% seen once, with about 17% in the top ten. This CDR3 region has 15 residues. The germline V gene has CDR1 MGHRA and CDR2 YSYEKL. V shed 1 base, J shed 3 bases, and the junction held 3 bases outside the gene matches. The chain has TRBV4-1 and TRBJ2-7; 10 bases fit TRBD2. The sequenced material came from PBMCs. This receptor was identified in a man aged 18 to 30 in good health and CMV-seropositive. As DNA, the CDR3 is TGCGCCAGCAGCCAAGTAGCGGGAGGCTTCTACGAGCAGTACTTC. The encoded protein is CASSQVAGGFYEQYF.